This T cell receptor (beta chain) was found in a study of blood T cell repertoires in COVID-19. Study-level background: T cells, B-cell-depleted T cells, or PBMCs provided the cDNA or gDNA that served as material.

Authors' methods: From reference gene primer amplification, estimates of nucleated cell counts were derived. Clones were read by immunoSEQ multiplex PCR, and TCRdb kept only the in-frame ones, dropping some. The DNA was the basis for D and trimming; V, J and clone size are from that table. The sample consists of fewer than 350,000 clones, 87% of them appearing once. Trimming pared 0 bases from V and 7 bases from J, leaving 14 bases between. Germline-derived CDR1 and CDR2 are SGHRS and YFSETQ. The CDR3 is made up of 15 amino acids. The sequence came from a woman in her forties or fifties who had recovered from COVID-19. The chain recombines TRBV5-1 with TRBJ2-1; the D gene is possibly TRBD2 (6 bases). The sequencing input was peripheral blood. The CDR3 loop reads CASSLGQGGENEQFF. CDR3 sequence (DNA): TGCGCCAGCAGCTTGGGGCAGGGAGGTGAGAATGAGCAGTTCTTC.